Reported below is one T cell receptor (beta chain). This record belongs to a study of CD8 T cells in Susac syndrome. TCR beta sequencing was performed on blood CD8+ and CD4+ T cells. It was with random hexamers that roughly 0.45 to 1 ug RNA was reverse transcribed. Multiplex immunoSEQ PCR targeted 54 Vbeta and 13 Jbeta TCR beta segments. TCRdb itself ran the immunoSEQ multiplex PCR reads through MiXCR, one entry per CDR3 protein. The sample lists 250,000 to 350,000 distinct CDR3 sequences, 90% to 95% seen once, with roughly 0.059% in the top ten. The germline gives CDR1 SGHRS, CDR2 YFSETQ. J was trimmed by 6 bases and V by 0 bases; bases with no gene match: 5. CDR3 size: 15 residues.

This TCR came from a human donor with multiple sclerosis. The sample was CD4+ T cells from PBMCs. The rearrangement uses TRBV5-1 and TRBJ2-1, with 8 bases identical to TRBD2. Here the CDR3 DNA reads TGCGCCAGCAGCTTGGCGGCAGGACTAGCCAATGAGCAGTTCTTC. Translating gives CASSLAAGLANEQFF.